This T cell receptor beta chain is drawn from a study of blood T cell repertoires in COVID-19 (dated by TCRdb to 2018 to 2021). Looking at the study overall: Samples covering the acute and convalescent phases of COVID-19 were provided by collaborators in the United States, Italy and Spain. The samples were drawn from the first 160 participants of the ongoing ImmuneRACE study and from under 1,500 subjects provided by 6 global collaborators. The repertoires were made available in a free public database intended to serve as a resource for research on the immune response to SARS-CoV-2. A de-identified subject ID, COVID-19 status, age in years and sex were almost always included in the sample metadata. The prospective study material was composed of cDNA or gDNA derived from T cells, B-cell-depleted T cells, or PBMCs. Where available, HLA class I and class II types were obtained from metadata supplied by the sample provider rather than from assay-based typing. Deeply sampled blood TCRbeta repertoires from subjects exposed to, actively infected with, or recovered from COVID-19 were included in the dataset.

TCRbeta CDR3 regions were amplified from genomic DNA using the immunoSEQ Assay, a bias-controlled multiplex PCR. In the source study's methods: The number of nucleated cells in each sample was estimated by amplification of reference gene primers within the assay. Sequence reads were collapsed and filtered to measure the absolute abundance of every unique TCRbeta CDR3 rearrangement. For each sample, productive Simpson clonality was calculated as the square root of Simpson's diversity index across productive rearrangements. The source is immuneACCESS, and TCRdb retained only in-frame sequences with V and J called. Part of the clones is not carried over; for the studies checked, unresolved V genes explain less than half of this, and the remainder is unexplained. V, J and clone size derive from that table, while D and trimming were established from the DNA sequence. For this sample the table gives a few hundred thousand clones, of which approximately 87% were detected only once. The ten largest clones capture about 9.4% of the sample.

What the study reported, not specific to this receptor: The amount of clinical and demographic metadata varied by source and participant and was provided uncurated.

From its cysteine to its phenylalanine, the CDR3 spans 13 amino acids. Only the CDR3 DNA stays, 39 bases, in frame from base 1. Reading the germline V gene gives CDR1 SGHVS and CDR2 FQNEAQ. Cut back by 4 bases and 3 bases, the V and J ends lie 10 bases apart. Participants in the prospective study were enrolled through a virtual design, were aged 18 to 89 years, and lived in under 25 United States geographic areas. In the prospective study, cohorts were assigned on the basis of participant-reported clinical history obtained from a screening survey and a study questionnaire. Recovered participants in ImmuneRACE Cohort 3 were defined as having two consecutive negative NP/OP PCR tests, clearance from a healthcare professional, or resolution of symptoms. In the prospective study, mobile phlebotomists collected whole blood, serum and a nasopharyngeal or oropharyngeal swab from each participant. Participants in the prospective study had the option to provide additional blood draws and questionnaires over a roughly two-month period. Prospective study blood samples were shipped either frozen or at room temperature before DNA extraction.

Note on this clone: Its antigen has not been determined. No qualities accompany the bases; no much larger clone lies one base away. The sample carries other DNA sequences with the same CDR3.

The origin of this receptor is a woman aged 50 to 60 who had recovered from COVID-19. The sequencing sample was made of PBMCs or T cells enriched from blood (not recorded which). Recombination linked TRBV7-8 to TRBJ2-7; no D segment can be confidently identified. The CDR3 amino acid sequence is: CASSSGLSYEQYF. The nucleotides are TGTGCCAGCAGCTCCGGTCTTAGCTACGAGCAGTACTTC.